Included here is one TCR beta chain sequence, with context. Its antigen is unidentified. This sample was included in a study of shared clonotypes between healthy human individuals. Approximately 30,000 T cell genomes (around 200 ng DNA) went into each sorted-subset replicate. Clones were sequenced by immunoSEQ multiplex PCR, and TCRdb holds only the in-frame ones, with some missing. The sample has about 1 million clones; more than 60% are singletons. A CD45RA+ naive subset and a CD45RA-negative memory subset were split from CD4+ cells. Study observations and caveats: Among a few donors, around 5% of naive CD4 clonotypes were found in common.

Source material: memory CD4+ T cells sorted from blood. This sample's subset: CD45RA-negative fraction. This clonotype was sampled from a young man in good health.

In DNA form, the CDR3 reads TGTGCCTGGAGCCGTACGGACTGGGGCAACGTCCTGACTTTC. Encoded protein: CAWSRTDWGNVLTF. The gene calls are TRBV30 and TRBJ2-6; D might be TRBD2 (5 bases). The germline V and J ends were trimmed by 3 bases and 9 bases, with 15 bases remaining between them. The germline V gene has CDR1 GTSNPN and CDR2 SVGIG (reference sequence). The CDR3 runs 14 residues.